This TCR beta chain comes out of a study of neoadjuvant anti-PD-1 for oral cavity cancer. On the study more broadly: Around day 43, patients without progression received a fourth nivolumab dose before surgery.

TCRdb's copy holds only in-frame clones and misses some; the assay was immunoSEQ multiplex PCR. The table includes tens of thousands of clones, 45% detected once. In germline, CDR1 is LNHNV, CDR2 YYDKDF (reference sequence). The CDR3 extends over 16 amino acids. V dropped 3 bases and J dropped 5; count of bases not matched to a gene: 4. Regarding time point: after neoadjuvant nivolumab, at surgical resection. Stage II-IVA oral cavity squamous cell carcinoma was new and untreated by systemic or radiation therapy. Patients had HPV-negative, locally advanced oral cavity squamous cell carcinoma. The sample was tumor tissue, taken after nivolumab (anti-PD-1) treatment. V usage is TRBV15 and J usage is TRBJ1-6; 10 bases are shared with TRBD1. The TCR originated in a person between 35 and 79 years old with oral cavity squamous cell carcinoma. The CDR3, as DNA: TGTGCCACCAGCAGCTGGGACAGGGGCAATAATTCACCCCTCCACTTT. As protein: CATSSWDRGNNSPLHF.